These T cell receptor beta chains were read from a single sample in a study of shared clonotypes between healthy human individuals. Measured with immunoSEQ multiplex PCR; TCRdb has only the in-frame clones, and not every one. The top ten clones hold about 1.5% of a sample with approximately 980,000 clones, about three quarters of them seen once. The specimen sequenced was memory CD4+ T cells sorted from blood. Receptors originate from a young man in good health. Both conserved end residues are part of each CDR3. The D gene is left open where the match is weak. Expanded clones are given a class, and other clones once, few, many or no size at all.

J | size | D | V | DNA | CDR3
TRBJ1-2 | NA | TRBD1 | TRBV2 | TGTGCCAGCAGAGACCGGACAGGAACGGGGGGCTACACCTTC | CASRDRTGTGGYTF
TRBJ2-1 | NA | NA | TRBV6-1 | TGTGCCAGCAGTGAAGGTCATCAGCCTGACAATGAGCAGTTCTTC | CASSEGHQPDNEQFF
TRBJ2-6 | NA | NA | TRBV10-3 | TGTGCCATCAGTGACCACCAGAGCTCTGGGGCCAACGTCCTGACTTTC | CAISDHQSSGANVLTF
TRBJ1-1 | NA | TRBD1 | TRBV19 | TGTGCCAGTAGCCAAACAGGGACAGCTGAAGCTTTCTTT | CASSQTGTAEAFF
TRBJ1-2 | NA | NA | TRBV27 | TGTGCCAGCAGTCCGAACATTGCGAGGGGCTACACCTTC | CASSPNIARGYTF
TRBJ1-4 | NA | TRBD1 | TRBV9 | TGTGCCAGCAGCCCCGGGGGACAGGGGGAGGAAAAACTGTTTTTT | CASSPGGQGEEKLFF
TRBJ1-6 | few | TRBD1 | TRBV30 | TGTGCCTGGAGTGTAGACGGGTCGGGACAGGGGACTTCACCCCTCCACTTT | CAWSVDGSGQGTSPLHF
TRBJ2-5 | NA | TRBD1 | TRBV7-6 | TGTGCCAGCAGCTTGGACAGGGTCCAAGAGACCCAGTACTTC | CASSLDRVQETQYF
TRBJ2-2 | few | NA | TRBV6-5 | TGTGCCAGCGGCGGGGAGCTGTTTTTT | CASGGELFF
TRBJ2-1 | NA | TRBD2 | TRBV27 | TGTGCCAGCAGTTTAGTGGGACTAGCGGGTGTGGGTCGGTATTCCGAGCAGTTCTTC | CASSLVGLAGVGRYSEQFF
TRBJ1-4 | NA | TRBD1 | TRBV29-1 | TGCAGCGTCGTACGGGACAGCAGTGAAAAACTGTTTTTT | CSVVRDSSEKLFF
TRBJ2-3 | few | TRBD1 | TRBV10-3 | TGTGCCATCAGACAGGGGGGTAGCACAGATACGCAGTATTTT | CAIRQGGSTDTQYF
TRBJ1-6 | few | NA | TRBV10-3 | TGTGCCATCGGGAACCGGGACATCAATTCACCCCTCCACTTT | CAIGNRDINSPLHF
TRBJ1-1 | many | TRBD1 | TRBV9 | TGTGCCAGCAGCCGGGACAGGGGGAACACTGAAGCTTTCTTT | CASSRDRGNTEAFF
TRBJ1-2 | NA | NA | TRBV10-3 | TGTGCCATCAGTGACCCCGGGGGCTACACCTTC | CAISDPGGYTF
TRBJ1-1 | NA | TRBD1 | TRBV5-4 | TGTGCCAGCAGCTCCGGACAGGCCCCCATGGCTGAAGCTTTCTTT | CASSSGQAPMAEAFF
TRBJ2-1 | NA | TRBD2 | TRBV7-8 | TGTGCCAGCAGCACCACTAGCGGGGGTGGCGGTGAGCAGTTCTTC | CASSTTSGGGGEQFF
TRBJ1-6 | few | NA | TRBV5-4 | TGTGCCAGCAGCTTGGGGGCGCAGGGACTTTCACCCCTCCACTTT | CASSLGAQGLSPLHF
TRBJ2-5 | NA | NA | TRBV7-9 | TGTGCCAGCACCCATTGGGGGGGCCAGGAGACCCAGTACTTC | CASTHWGGQETQYF
TRBJ1-1 | NA | NA | TRBV6-5 | TGTGCCAGCACCAGGGGCAAACTCACTGAAGCTTTCTTT | CASTRGKLTEAFF
TRBJ2-3 | NA | NA | TRBV2 | TGTGCCAGCAGCTCCCCGGTGCAGTATTTT | CASSSPVQYF
TRBJ1-2 | NA | NA | TRBV6-1 | TGTGCCAGCAGTGAAAAGGGAAAAGGGGGCTACACCTTC | CASSEKGKGGYTF
TRBJ2-1 | NA | NA | TRBV6-5 | TGTGCCAGCAAGGAGTGGAATGAGCAGTTCTTC | CASKEWNEQFF
TRBJ1-4 | NA | NA | TRBV5-1 | TGCGCCAGCAGGTTCGGGTTCTTGGCACAGGGCCGGGGAGAGGGACTGTTTTTT | CASRFGFLAQGRGEGLFF
TRBJ1-2 | NA | NA | TRBV6-6 | TGTGCCAGCAGTCCTCCTAACTATGGCTACACCTTC | CASSPPNYGYTF
TRBJ1-2 | NA | NA | TRBV19 | TGTGCCAGTAGTGGTGGGTCCAGAATAAGCGGCTACACCTTC | CASSGGSRISGYTF
TRBJ2-1 | NA | TRBD2 | TRBV2 | TGTGCCAGCAGTGCAGCGGGAGGCACCTACAATGAGCAGTTCTTC | CASSAAGGTYNEQFF
TRBJ2-2 | NA | TRBD1 | TRBV11-2 | TGTGCCAGCAGGCCGGGACAGATGAACACCGGGGAGCTGTTTTTT | CASRPGQMNTGELFF
TRBJ1-2 | NA | NA | TRBV7-8 | TGTGCCAGCAGCTTGCAGGGGCGCAGCTATGGCTACACCTTC | CASSLQGRSYGYTF
TRBJ2-3 | NA | NA | TRBV30 | TGTGCCTGGAGACTGACCGGGACCTCCACAGATACGCAGTATTTT | CAWRLTGTSTDTQYF
TRBJ2-1 | NA | NA | TRBV10-3 | TGTGCCATCAAGTCAGCCACTTATGATGAGCAGTTCTTC | CAIKSATYDEQFF
TRBJ2-7 | few | NA | TRBV21-1 | TGTGCCAGCAGCAAAGTAGACCGGCTAGGGGGCGCTGACTTCTACGAGCAGTACTTC | CASSKVDRLGGADFYEQYF
TRBJ1-5 | NA | TRBD1 | TRBV2 | TGTGCCAGCAAAGAGACAGGGGACCAGCCCCAGCATTTT | CASKETGDQPQHF
TRBJ1-6 | NA | NA | TRBV4-3 | TGCGCCAGCAGCCAAGATTTTTTTTCACCCCTCCACTTT | CASSQDFFSPLHF
TRBJ1-3 | many | TRBD1 | TRBV5-1 | TGCGCCAGCAGCTCACAGGGGTCCGGAAACACCATATATTTT | CASSSQGSGNTIYF
TRBJ1-1 | few | NA | TRBV15 | TGTGCCACCAGCAGAGATCGGCTCATGAACACTGAAGCTTTCTTT | CATSRDRLMNTEAFF
TRBJ2-2 | many | TRBD1 | TRBV27 | TGTGCCAGCAGTTTATTCCTCCGGCAGGGGGCTAACGGGGAGCTGTTTTTT | CASSLFLRQGANGELFF
TRBJ1-2 | few | NA | TRBV2 | TGTGCCAGCAGTGGATTAAGGACGGGTATCTATGGCTACACCTTC | CASSGLRTGIYGYTF
TRBJ2-2 | NA | NA | TRBV29-1 | TGCAGCGTCCCGAGCGAGGGGGTGGGGGAGCTGTTTTTT | CSVPSEGVGELFF
TRBJ2-1 | NA | TRBD2 | TRBV18 | TGTGCCAGCTCACCGCAGCGGGGCTACAATGAGCAGTTCTTC | CASSPQRGYNEQFF